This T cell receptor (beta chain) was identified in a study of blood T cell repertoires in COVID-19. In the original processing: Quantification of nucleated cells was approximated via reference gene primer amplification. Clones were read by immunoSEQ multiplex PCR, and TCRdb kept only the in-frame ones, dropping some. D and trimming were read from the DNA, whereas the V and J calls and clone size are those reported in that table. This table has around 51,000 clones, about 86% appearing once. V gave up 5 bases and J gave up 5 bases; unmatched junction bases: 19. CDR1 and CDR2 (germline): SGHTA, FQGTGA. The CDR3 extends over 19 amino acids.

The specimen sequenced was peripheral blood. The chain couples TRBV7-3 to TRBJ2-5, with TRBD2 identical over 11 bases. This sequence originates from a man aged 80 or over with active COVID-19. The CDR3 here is CASSPGPPGLADGGETQYF. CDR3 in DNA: TGTGCCAGCAGCCCTGGCCCACCGGGACTAGCGGACGGCGGGGAGACCCAGTACTTC.